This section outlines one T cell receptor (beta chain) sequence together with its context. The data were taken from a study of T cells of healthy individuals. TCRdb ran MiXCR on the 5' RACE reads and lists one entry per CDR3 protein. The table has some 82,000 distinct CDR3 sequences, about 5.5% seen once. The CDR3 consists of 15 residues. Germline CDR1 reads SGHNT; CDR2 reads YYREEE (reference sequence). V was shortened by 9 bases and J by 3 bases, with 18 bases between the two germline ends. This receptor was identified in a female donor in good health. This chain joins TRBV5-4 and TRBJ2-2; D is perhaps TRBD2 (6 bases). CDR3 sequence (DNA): TGTGCCACCTACTCCGGGACTCAACACACCGGGGAGCTGTTTTTT. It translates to CATYSGTQHTGELFF.